The clone carrying this T cell receptor beta chain was detected only a few times. The data are from a study of blood T cells in healthy people across ages. CDR3 length equals 14 residues. Trimming removed 6 bases from V and 2 bases from J; junction bases left unmatched: 4. Germline V gene lookup returns CDR1 DFQATT and CDR2 SNEGSKA (reference sequence). Primed by a sample-barcoded 5' primer and a J-beta primer mix, a second PCR proceeded for 7 to 11 cycles. All samples gave at least 2.5 million CDR3-containing paired-end reads. One entry per CDR3 protein results from TCRdb running MiXCR on the 5' RACE reads. Here the sample spans fewer than 900,000 distinct CDR3 sequences, roughly 47% being singletons.

The TCR originated in a woman aged 55-70 years in good health. Sequencing was performed on blood. The J gene is TRBJ2-6, the V gene TRBV20-1; TRBD1 matches 7 bases. This CDR3 reads CSAPTGAGANVLTF. The CDR3 DNA reads as TGCAGTGCCCCAACAGGGGCTGGGGCCAACGTCCTGACTTTC.